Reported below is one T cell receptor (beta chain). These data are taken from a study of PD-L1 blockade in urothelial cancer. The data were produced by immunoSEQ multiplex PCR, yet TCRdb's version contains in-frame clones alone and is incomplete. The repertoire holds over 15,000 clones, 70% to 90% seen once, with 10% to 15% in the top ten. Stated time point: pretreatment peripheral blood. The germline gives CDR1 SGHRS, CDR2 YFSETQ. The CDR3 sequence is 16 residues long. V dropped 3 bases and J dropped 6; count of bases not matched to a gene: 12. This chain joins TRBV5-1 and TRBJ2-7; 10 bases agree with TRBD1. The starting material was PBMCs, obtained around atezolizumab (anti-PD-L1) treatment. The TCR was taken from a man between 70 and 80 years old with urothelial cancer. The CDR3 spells CASSYQGQGTKGEQYF. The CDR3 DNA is TGCGCCAGCAGCTACCAGGGACAGGGGACGAAAGGCGAGCAGTACTTC.